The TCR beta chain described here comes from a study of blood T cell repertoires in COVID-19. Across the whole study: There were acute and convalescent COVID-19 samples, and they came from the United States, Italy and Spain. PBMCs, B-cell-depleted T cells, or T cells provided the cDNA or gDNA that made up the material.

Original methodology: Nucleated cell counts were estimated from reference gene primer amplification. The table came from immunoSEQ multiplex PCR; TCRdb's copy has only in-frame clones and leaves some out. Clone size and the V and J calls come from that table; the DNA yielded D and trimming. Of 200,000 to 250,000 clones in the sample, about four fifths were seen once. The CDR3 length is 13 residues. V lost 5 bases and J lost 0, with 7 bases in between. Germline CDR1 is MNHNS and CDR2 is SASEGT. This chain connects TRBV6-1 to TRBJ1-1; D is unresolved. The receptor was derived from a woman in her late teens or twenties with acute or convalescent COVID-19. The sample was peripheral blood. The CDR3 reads CASSLTMNTEAFF. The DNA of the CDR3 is TGTGCCAGCAGTCTCACTATGAACACTGAAGCTTTCTTT.